The clone carrying this TCR beta chain was observed a handful of times. As yet, its antigen is unknown. Germline V lookup: CDR1 GTSNPN, CDR2 SVGIG (reference sequence). Trimming shortened V by 3 bases and J by 8 bases, and 14 bases separated the two germline ends. This CDR3 is 13 amino acids long. This specimen belongs to a study of glioma-infiltrating T cells. Overall study findings and caveats: Tissue-blood divergence was below expectation in non-neoplastic patients, above in gliomas. Very few CDR3 sequences were shared between tissue and blood.

Amplification of TCR alpha and beta CDR3 regions from RNA used iRepertoire nested multiplex PCR. One-step reverse transcription and amplification started from approximately 100-400 ng of tissue mRNA or PBMC total RNA. TCRdb ran MiXCR on the multiplex PCR reads and lists one entry per CDR3 protein. This sample has under 200,000 distinct CDR3 sequences, with around 45% found just once. Sequenced: glioma tissue, nonneoplastic brain tissue, or PBMCs (not recorded which). The J gene is TRBJ2-1, the V gene TRBV30; D gene uncertain. This clonotype was obtained from a human donor with low-grade glioma or glioblastoma, undergoing nonglioma brain surgery, or in good health (not recorded which). CDR3 nucleotides: TGTGCCTGGAGGCCCTCCTCAGAGTATGAGCAGTTCTTC. Amino acid sequence: CAWRPSSEYEQFF.